Shown below are 16 T cell receptor beta chains from a single sample sequenced in a study of T cells in Graves' hyperthyroidism and ophthalmopathy. RNA transcripts yielded amplified TCR beta CDR3 regions. Initially, a first-round RT-PCR of the TCR CDR3 employed the HTBI primer set. TCRdb re-called the multiplex PCR reads through MiXCR, storing one row per CDR3 protein. The table has hundreds of thousands of distinct CDR3 sequences, around 22% seen once. Input material: blood. Every receptor here comes from a woman aged 25 to 45 with Graves' ophthalmopathy.

The V and J genes are TRBV13 and TRBJ1-2; D is uncertain. The CDR3 length is 13 residues. Germline CDR1 PRHDT, CDR2 FYEKMQ (reference sequence). The V gene lost 2 bases and the J gene lost 3 bases, with 7 bases spanning the gap. For the CDR3, the DNA is TGTGCCAGCAGCTTATGGACGGACTATGGCTACACCTTC. The encoded protein is CASSLWTDYGYTF. The full variable domain, with the rest looked up from reference TRBV13 and TRBJ1-2, is AAGVIQSPRHLIKEKRETATLKCYPIPRHDTVYWYQQGPGQDPQFLISFYEKMQSDKGSIPDRFSAQQFSDYHSELNMSSLELGDSALYFCASSLWTDYGYTFGSGTRLTVV.

In this sample, this clonotype turned up many times. The chain recombines TRBV6-1 with TRBJ1-1; D remains unclear. CDR1 is MNHNS and CDR2 is SASEGT in the germline V gene. The CDR3 is made up of 13 amino acids. Trimming pared 6 bases from V and 1 base from J, leaving 9 bases between. This chain's CDR3 is CASRDVSNTEAFF. Here the CDR3 DNA reads TGTGCCAGCAGGGATGTCTCGAACACTGAAGCTTTCTTT.

The rearrangement links TRBV7-2 to TRBJ2-7; D may be TRBD2 (5 bases). The CDR3 spans 14 residues. V gave up 5 bases and J gave up 4 bases, with 15 bases separating them. Germline V gene data show CDR1 as SGHTA and CDR2 as FQGNSA. CDR3 bases: TGTGCCAGCAGCCCGAATACGTGGACTTACGAGCAGTACTTC. Translating it yields CASSPNTWTYEQYF.

This chain connects TRBV20-1 to TRBJ2-7, with 10 bases lining up with TRBD2. With V trimmed by 4 bases and J by 7 bases, 7 bases remained unmatched. The germline V gene has CDR1 DFQATT and CDR2 SNEGSKA (reference sequence). The CDR3 runs 13 residues. The CDR3 DNA reads TGCAGTGCTACCCTAGCGGGAGAACAGGAGCAGTACTTC. Its protein product is CSATLAGEQEQYF.

This clonotype showed up many times. The chain links TRBV28 to TRBJ2-7, with 8 positions matching TRBD1. This CDR3 contains 14 residues. The V gene's germline CDR1 is MDHEN and CDR2 SYDVKM. V lost 5 bases to trimming and J lost 3 bases; unmatched junction nucleotides: 6. Written as DNA, the CDR3 is TGTGCCAGCAGTATGACAGGGGAAATCTACGAGCAGTACTTC. Its protein product is CASSMTGEIYEQYF.

This clonotype turned up a few times. V gene TRBV11-1 combines with J gene TRBJ1-3; 9 bases fit TRBD1. The germline V gene has CDR1 SGHAT and CDR2 FQDESV (reference sequence). J was trimmed by 6 bases and V by 5 bases; bases with no gene match: 11. The length of the CDR3 is 16 residues. The CDR3 sequence is CASSLGGQGYENTIYF. The CDR3, as DNA: TGTGCCAGCAGCCTCGGGGGACAGGGATATGAAAACACCATATATTTT.

A note on this clonotype: This may stem from a read error, because a much larger clone lies one nucleotide away. CDR3 nucleotide sequence: TGTGCCAGCAGCCAATACCGGGGGAGCGCCACTGAAGCTTTCTTT. Amino acids: CASSQYRGSATEAFF. The gene calls are TRBV3-1 and TRBJ1-1, with TRBD1 as a possible D gene (5 bases). This CDR3 is built from 15 residues. The germline V and J ends were trimmed by 2 bases and 4 bases, with 14 bases remaining between them. The germline gives CDR1 LGHDT, CDR2 YNNKEL (reference sequence).

A few counts support this clonotype. The chain recombines TRBV12-3 or TRBV12-4 with TRBJ2-7; the D gene could be TRBD1 or TRBD2 (5 bases each). The CDR3 contains 14 residues. Trimming cost V 5 bases and J 1 base, with 12 bases left between them. This CDR3 reads CASSPLRGSYEQYF. In DNA, the CDR3 is TGTGCCAGCAGTCCTCTGAGGGGTTCCTACGAGCAGTACTTC.

This clonotype was detected many times. The chain recombines TRBV6-2 or TRBV6-3 with TRBJ1-1, with D perhaps TRBD1 (5 bases). V lost 1 base, J lost 1 base, and 7 bases lay in between. Per the germline V gene, CDR1 is MNHEY and CDR2 is SVGEGT. The CDR3 runs 14 residues. The CDR3 sequence: CASSYYGANTEAFF. The CDR3, as DNA: TGTGCCAGCAGTTACTACGGGGCGAACACTGAAGCTTTCTTT.

To note about this clonotype: A read error is possible here, since a much larger clone lies one base away. The chain employs TRBV20-1 and TRBJ2-7; D not certain. Germline V gene lookup returns CDR1 DFQATT and CDR2 SNEGSKA (reference sequence). Trimming removed 0 bases at V and 3 bases at J, with 9 bases between. The CDR3 runs 13 residues. The CDR3 sequence is CSARDWSDYEQYF. The CDR3 region has the DNA TGCAGTGCTAGAGATTGGTCGGACTACGAGCAGTACTTC.

This clonotype was seen at least ten times. The CDR3, as DNA: TGTGCCAGCGGTCAGAACTCTGGAAACACCATATATTTT. This codes for CASGQNSGNTIYF. The genes are TRBV6-1 and TRBJ1-3; D is uncertain. This CDR3 contains 13 residues. Germline CDR1 and CDR2: MNHNS and SASEGT. V was clipped by 8 bases and J by 0 bases, with 8 bases between them.

This clonotype was observed a handful of times. The gene calls are TRBV19 and TRBJ1-2, with 10 bases lining up with TRBD1. This CDR3 is 15 amino acids long. V was clipped by 1 base and J by 3 bases; unmatched bases: 2. Germline CDR1 LNHDA, CDR2 SQIVND (reference sequence). CDR3 bases: TGTGCCAGTAGTATAGGGGACAGGGGTGACTATGGCTACACCTTC. Encoded protein: CASSIGDRGDYGYTF.

This clonotype was observed many times. The rearrangement links TRBV2 to TRBJ1-1; 10 bases agree with TRBD1. The CDR3 is 14 residues long. Germline V CDR1 and CDR2: SNHLY, FYNNEI. With V trimmed by 7 bases and J by 3 bases, 5 bases remained unmatched. This chain's CDR3 is CASNGQGGDTEAFF. The CDR3 DNA is TGTGCCAGCAACGGACAGGGGGGAGACACTGAAGCTTTCTTT.

This clonotype has just a few counts. The chain uses TRBV11-1 and TRBJ2-6, with D unresolved. V was pared by 2 bases and J by 2 bases, with 10 bases between. There are 16 residues in the CDR3. In germline, CDR1 is SGHAT, CDR2 FQDESV (reference sequence). The CDR3 protein is CASSLSFQAGANVLTF. In nucleotides, the CDR3 is TGTGCCAGCAGCTTATCATTTCAGGCTGGGGCCAACGTCCTGACTTTC.

This clonotype occurred many times. This chain links TRBV6-6 with TRBJ1-1; D is possibly TRBD1 (5 bases). CDR1 is MNHNY, CDR2 SVGAGI, per germline (reference sequence). Trimming pared 0 bases from V and 8 bases from J, leaving 10 bases between. CDR3 size: 13 residues. The CDR3 loop reads CASSYSDRAEAFF. The CDR3 DNA reads TGTGCCAGCAGTTACTCCGACAGAGCCGAAGCTTTCTTT.

This clonotype appeared many times. This chain connects TRBV4-1 to TRBJ1-2; TRBD1 is a possible D gene (5 bases). Germline CDR1 and CDR2: MGHRA and YSYEKL. The germline V and J ends were trimmed by 1 base and 0 bases, with 9 bases remaining between them. The CDR3 is 15 amino acids. CDR3 bases: TGCGCCAGCAGCCAAGTCGGGACCCCTAACTATGGCTACACCTTC. This encodes CASSQVGTPNYGYTF.